This TCR beta chain was captured by sequencing in a study of breast tumors, draining lymph nodes, adjacent tissues (dated by TCRdb to 2016 to 2018). About the full investigation: Breast cancer patients provided tumor, adjacent nontumor tissue and axillary lymph nodes, and the study compared the TCR beta repertoires across these three sources. In human breast cancer, the study set out to evaluate how tumor, surrounding tissue and draining lymph node repertoires relate to one another and whether T cells may move between these sites.

As encoded in the germline V gene (reference sequence), CDR1 is MNHNY while CDR2 is SVGAGI. The CDR3 covers 17 residues, taking in both the cysteine and the phenylalanine. Kept here is only the CDR3 DNA, which spans 51 bases and is read in frame from base 1. The instrument given in TCRdb is Illumina HiSeq 2000. Multiplex PCR amplification was used to generate the TCR beta chain libraries. The amplified TCR beta chain products were analyzed by high-throughput sequencing. TCRdb handled the public reads itself, with Q25 trimming in fastp and clone calling in MiXCR, and kept productive beta chains. Each CDR3 protein appears once, grouped with its most common genes and DNA. Across this sample there are around 170,000 distinct CDR3 sequences, with roughly 30% seen only once. Roughly 4.3% of the sample is held by the ten biggest clonotypes. This clonotype was recorded a few times. Its antigen is unknown. At one end the junction does not follow the germline gene, possibly because of a read error.

Lymph node samples were obtained from the axillary draining lymph nodes of breast cancer patients. General study outcomes and caveats: Tumor T-cell repertoires showed less diversity than lymph node repertoires and more diversity than nontumor tissue repertoires, and tumor T-cell repertoires showed preferential V and J gene usage. A scenario in which most tumor T cells derive from the lymph node and then expand within tumor tissue was judged to be consistent with the data. The conclusion that tumor T cells originate in lymph nodes was framed as consistent with a hypothesis rather than directly demonstrated. In luminal-like breast cancer, tumor and nontumor tissue repertoires resembled each other significantly more than in basal-like breast cancer.

The clonotype originates from a female donor with breast cancer. Some clones in this sample may be carry-over from other donors' samples. Sequenced material: axillary lymph node tissue. The sequence links TRBV6-6 to TRBJ2-3, with the D call perhaps TRBD1 or TRBD2, each one matching 6 bases. The nucleotide sequence reads as follows: TGTGCCAGCAGTCACTCGAGGAGGGACACCTCCACAGATACGCAGTATTTT. Translated, it reads CASSHSRRDTSTDTQYF.